The following is a T cell receptor beta chain sequence with its context. The sample is drawn from a study of blood T cell repertoires in COVID-19. Study-wide background: Acute and convalescent COVID-19 samples came from the United States, Italy and Spain. T cells, B-cell-depleted T cells, or PBMCs provided the cDNA or gDNA that served as material.

In the authors' workflow: The authors estimated nucleated cell counts from reference gene primer amplification. Profiling relied on immunoSEQ multiplex PCR, and the TCRdb table lists in-frame clones only, not all of them. The V and J calls and the clone size are those of that table, but D and trimming were determined from the DNA. The sample records approximately 55,000 clones, roughly 91% being singletons. The CDR3 sequence is 14 residues long. The V gene's germline CDR1 is MNHEY and CDR2 SVGAGI. V lost 7 bases and J lost 0; bases outside the gene matches: 3. The V gene is TRBV6-5, the J gene TRBJ2-1, with TRBD1 matching 7 bases. This TCR came from a man aged 50 to 60 with active COVID-19. Sequenced sample: peripheral blood. CDR3 bases: TGTGCCAGCACTTGGGACAGCTCCTACAATGAGCAGTTCTTC. Protein: CASTWDSSYNEQFF.